The rows below give T cell receptor beta chains drawn from one sample of a study of CD8+ T cells in alopecia areata. Repertoires were generated with immunoSEQ multiplex PCR, while TCRdb's copy carries only in-frame clones and drops some. The sample yields some 200,000 clones, 43% seen once. The material was CD4+ T cells sorted from blood, obtained at roughly week 36, from a patient treated with tofacitinib. All receptors derive from a human donor with alopecia areata. The CDR3 runs from the conserved cysteine through the conserved F or W. A D gene is named only where the DNA matches it firmly.

D | J | V | length | CDR3
TRBD1 | TRBJ2-1 | TRBV29-1 | 14 | CSVGAGGAYNEQFF
. | TRBJ2-5 | TRBV7-8 | 15 | CASSSKMTGQETQYF
. | TRBJ2-5 | TRBV7-2 | 11 | CASSSKETQYF
. | TRBJ2-2 | TRBV6-5 | 13 | CASSLQNVGELFF
TRBD1 | TRBJ1-2 | TRBV18 | 15 | CASSPGQGDRYGYTF
TRBD2 | TRBJ2-1 | TRBV29-1 | 14 | CRGLACPSYNEQFF
TRBD2 | TRBJ2-7 | TRBV7-3 | 18 | CASSFPNRTSGSTYEQYF
TRBD2 | TRBJ2-3 | TRBV29-1 | 14 | CSAGQAGKADTQYF
TRBD2 | TRBJ2-1 | TRBV11-2 | 19 | CASSFFWGPAGGTHNEQFF
TRBD2 | TRBJ2-5 | TRBV29-1 | 13 | CSVDRGRGETQYF
. | TRBJ2-3 | TRBV9 | 15 | CASSVSGFTTDTQYF
. | TRBJ2-1 | TRBV7-2 | 13 | CASSSLGTNEQFF
TRBD2 | TRBJ2-1 | TRBV2 | 17 | CASRAGLAGSSYNEQFF
. | TRBJ2-5 | TRBV7-6 | 15 | CASSLFSGGWETQYF
. | TRBJ1-1 | TRBV7-2 | 12 | CASSFRGPEAFF
. | TRBJ2-1 | TRBV27 | 16 | CASSSGEGILGNEQFF
. | TRBJ1-2 | TRBV5-1 | 15 | CASSLEFSGNYGYTF
TRBD1 | TRBJ2-7 | TRBV19 | 13 | CASTRQGSYEQYF
. | TRBJ2-3 | TRBV27 | 12 | CASSDLLNTQYF
. | TRBJ2-2 | TRBV4-1 | 14 | CASSPAGSGGELFF
TRBD2 | TRBJ2-1 | TRBV10-3 | 15 | CAIKGTSGASGEQFF
. | TRBJ2-1 | TRBV7-3 | 15 | CASRPGTNPKGEQFF
. | TRBJ2-1 | TRBV7-2 | 16 | CASSPPRGAYLNEQFF
. | TRBJ2-3 | TRBV7-2 | 15 | CASSFTGSRTDTQYF
. | TRBJ2-3 | TRBV7-3 | 13 | CASSFDSTDTQYF
. | TRBJ2-5 | TRBV7-2 | 14 | CASSRGGVPWAQYF
. | TRBJ1-2 | TRBV4-2 | 14 | CASSRETVNYGYTF
. | TRBJ2-1 | TRBV29-1 | 16 | CSVEDLGLGRYNEQFF
. | TRBJ1-1 | TRBV7-2 | 14 | CASSLMTLNTEAFF
TRBD1 | TRBJ1-1 | TRBV29-1 | 16 | CSVVKTGGGGNTEAFF
. | TRBJ2-1 | TRBV4-1 | 17 | CASSQVDLGLSYNEQFF
. | TRBJ2-7 | TRBV7-2 | 12 | CASSTQGYEQYF
. | TRBJ2-1 | TRBV28 | 13 | CASKGREYIEQFF
. | TRBJ1-2 | TRBV5-1 | 15 | CASSLDGIANYGYTF
. | TRBJ2-5 | TRBV20-1 | 11 | CSARSEETQYF
. | TRBJ2-5 | TRBV18 | 11 | CASSSKETQYF
. | TRBJ2-1 | TRBV2 | 12 | CASRPTYNEQFF
. | TRBJ2-7 | TRBV19 | 14 | CASTPRGRSYEQYF
. | TRBJ1-5 | TRBV6-6 | 12 | CASRPQGQPQHF
TRBD1 | TRBJ2-1 | TRBV4-1 | 17 | CASSQESGRDRDNEQFF
. | TRBJ1-1 | TRBV7-2 | 13 | CASSINRRVEAFF
TRBD2 | TRBJ2-7 | TRBV6-5 | 14 | CASSSGGRAYEQYF
TRBD1 | TRBJ1-5 | TRBV28 | 15 | CASSPIDRDNQPQHF
TRBD1 | TRBJ1-1 | TRBV11-2 | 16 | CASSVQGDRGNTEAFF
. | TRBJ1-5 | TRBV30 | 15 | CAWSVVGKGNQPQHF
TRBD1 | TRBJ1-5 | TRBV30 | 16 | CAWSVPGTVGNQPQHF
TRBD2 | TRBJ2-1 | TRBV4-2 | 16 | CASSLALAGVGNEQFF
. | TRBJ2-5 | TRBV6-1 | 13 | CASSFSGWETQYF
TRBD1 | TRBJ2-6 | TRBV27 | 17 | CASSPDRGRSGANVLTF
TRBD2 | TRBJ2-6 | TRBV7-9 | 18 | CASSLIRGVYSGANVLTF
. | TRBJ2-7 | TRBV5-1 | 12 | CASRTDSYEQYF
TRBD1 | TRBJ1-2 | TRBV7-2 | 13 | CASSFPGGQGYTF
. | TRBJ1-2 | TRBV7-2 | 14 | CASSVTGNDYGYTF
. | TRBJ2-5 | TRBV23-1 | 13 | CASSPKEEETQYF
. | TRBJ2-5 | TRBV6-1 | 13 | CAITRDLQETQYF